The 32 T cell receptor beta chains presented below share a single source sample, sequenced in a study of neoadjuvant nivolumab and ipilimumab in lung cancer. Using immunoSEQ multiplex PCR, the repertoire was profiled, and TCRdb retains in-frame clones only, with some absent. The profile shows 20,000 to 25,000 clones, roughly 84% of them singletons. The material was peripheral blood, obtained before neoadjuvant nivolumab, alone or with ipilimumab. The receptors were gathered from an adult with non-small cell lung cancer.

The table lists this clone with a few counts. This sequence joins TRBV27 and TRBJ1-2, with 7 bases that match TRBD1. With V trimmed by 0 bases and J by 4 bases, 8 bases remained unmatched. The length of the CDR3 is 16 residues. In germline, CDR1 is MNHEY, CDR2 SMNVEV (reference sequence). The CDR3 nucleotides are TGTGCCAGCAGTTTATCGATGGGGGAGGGGGCCTATGGCTACACCTTC. This encodes CASSLSMGEGAYGYTF.

This clone was found once. The chain couples TRBV5-8 to TRBJ2-6; no clear D. Germline lookup yields CDR1 SGHTS and CDR2 YDEGEE. V was pared by 0 bases and J by 2 bases, with 3 bases between. The CDR3 length is 14 residues. The CDR3 spells CASSLGAGANVLTF. The DNA of the CDR3 is TGTGCCAGCAGCTTGGGGGCTGGGGCCAACGTCCTGACTTTC.

The J gene is TRBJ1-2, the V gene TRBV7-9, with D hard to call. V was clipped by 3 bases and J by 8 bases, with 16 bases between them. The CDR3 is made up of 14 amino acids. CDR1 and CDR2 from the germline V gene are SEHNR and FQNEAQ (reference sequence). The DNA of the CDR3 is TGTGCCAGCAGCTTGGGCGCGGGGTTCGGCGGCTACACCTTC. Its protein is CASSLGAGFGGYTF. Together with reference TRBV7-9 and TRBJ1-2, the CDR3 gives the full variable domain: DTGVSQNPRHKITKRGQNVTFRCDPISEHNRLYWYRQTLGQGPEFLTYFQNEAQLEKSRLLSDRFSAERPKGSFSTLEIQRTEQGDSAMYLCASSLGAGFGGYTFGSGTRLTVV.

CDR3 amino acids: CAWSGDNEKLFF. Written as DNA, the CDR3 is TGTGCCTGGAGTGGGGATAATGAAAAACTGTTTTTT. This chain connects TRBV30 to TRBJ1-4; D gene ambiguous. CDR1 and CDR2 (germline): GTSNPN, SVGIG (reference sequence). The CDR3 sequence is 12 residues long. V dropped 1 base and J dropped 4 bases, with 4 bases sitting between them.

The chain joins TRBV5-1 to TRBJ1-1, with D uncertain. Trimming took 0 bases from V and 3 from J, leaving 15 bases between them. This CDR3 region has 16 residues. Germline CDR1 SGHRS, CDR2 YFSETQ. The CDR3, as DNA: TGCGCCAGCAGCTTGGGGACCTATATAGAGGACACTGAAGCTTTCTTT. Protein product: CASSLGTYIEDTEAFF.

The chain joins TRBV19 to TRBJ2-4, with D perhaps being TRBD1 or TRBD2 (5 bases each). With 5 bases removed from V and 4 bases from J, the gap between germline ends came to 12 bases. The CDR3 length is 14 residues. Germline lookup yields CDR1 LNHDA and CDR2 SQIVND (reference sequence). CDR3 in amino acids: CASSWPGRKNIQYF. CDR3 in DNA: TGTGCCAGTAGTTGGCCGGGACGGAAAAACATTCAGTACTTC.

The chain uses TRBV6-5 and TRBJ1-2; tentative D call: TRBD1 (5 bases). The CDR3 consists of 14 residues. Germline assignment: CDR1 MNHEY and CDR2 SVGAGI. Trimming left V 6 bases short and J 5 bases short, with 16 bases between. CDR3 sequence: CASSPRLGGYGYTF. The DNA of the CDR3 is TGTGCCAGCAGCCCGAGACTGGGGGGTTATGGCTACACCTTC.

The chain is built from TRBV18 and TRBJ2-1, with 8 bases lining up with TRBD2. V trimming: 7 bases; J trimming: 4 bases; junction bases outside the gene matches: 18. Germline assignment: CDR1 KGHSH and CDR2 LQKENI. CDR3 length equals 18 residues. This CDR3 is CASFGGVSGRRPYNEQFF. The CDR3 DNA is TGTGCCAGCTTCGGGGGGGTAAGCGGGAGAAGACCGTACAATGAGCAGTTCTTC.

This chain connects TRBV19 to TRBJ1-5; TRBD1 aligns across 8 bases. The CDR3 is 13 amino acids. From germline, CDR1 is LNHDA and CDR2 SQIVND (reference sequence). V gave up 4 bases and J gave up 7 bases; unmatched junction bases: 3. The CDR3 nucleotides are TGTGCCAGTAGTAGACAGGGGATCCAGCCCCAGCATTTT. As protein: CASSRQGIQPQHF. The variable domain in full, completed from reference TRBV19 and TRBJ1-5, reads DGGITQSPKYLFRKEGQNVTLSCEQNLNHDAMYWYRQDPGQGLRLIYYSQIVNDFQKGDIAEGYSVSREKKESFPLTVTSAQKNPTAFYLCASSRQGIQPQHFGDGTRLSIL.

The J gene is TRBJ2-1, the V gene TRBV5-5, with TRBD2 identical over 12 bases. Germline V gene lookup returns CDR1 SGHKS and CDR2 YYEKEE (reference sequence). The CDR3 sequence is 14 residues long. V gave up 4 bases and J gave up 11 bases; unmatched junction bases: 7. The CDR3 region is CASSLTSGSFQQFF. CDR3 bases: TGTGCCAGCAGCCTGACTAGCGGGAGTTTCCAGCAGTTCTTC.

The count of this clone is one. The chain carries TRBV11-1 and TRBJ1-1; D is ambiguous. There are 15 residues in the CDR3. Germline V lookup: CDR1 SGHAT, CDR2 FQDESV (reference sequence). Trimming left V 5 bases short and J 1 base short, with 14 bases between. Written as DNA, the CDR3 is TGTGCCAGCAGCCCGTGGTATGGGGAGAACACTGAAGCTTTCTTT. Its protein is CASSPWYGENTEAFF.

The CDR3 nucleotides are TGCGCCAGCAGCAGGCTACTCGCTACCGGGGAGCTGTTTTTT. This gives the protein CASSRLLATGELFF. The chain employs TRBV4-3 and TRBJ2-2, with D uncertain. Trimming left V 5 bases short and J 5 bases short, with 12 bases between. Germline V CDR1 and CDR2: LGHNA, YSLEER. This CDR3 comprises 14 residues.

V and J are TRBV6-1 and TRBJ2-3; D is possibly TRBD2 (5 bases). CDR1 is MNHNS and CDR2 is SASEGT in the germline V gene. Trimming took 3 bases from V and 0 from J, leaving 7 bases between them. CDR3 size: 14 residues. The CDR3 DNA sequence: TGTGCCAGCAGTGATGGACTTAGCACAGATACGCAGTATTTT. It is translated as CASSDGLSTDTQYF.

This clone appeared once. The chain has TRBV12-5 and TRBJ2-7; 9 bases are a match to TRBD1. The CDR3 length is 14 residues. Looked up from germline, CDR1 is LGHNT and CDR2 is FRNRAP. Unmatched junction bases numbered 9, after V lost 7 bases and J lost 5 bases. The chain's CDR3 is CASAGTGTRDEQYF. CDR3 nucleotides: TGTGCTAGTGCAGGGACAGGGACCAGGGACGAGCAGTACTTC.

This chain links TRBV7-6 with TRBJ2-5; D is perhaps TRBD1 (6 bases). CDR3 size: 12 residues. Germline CDR1 SGHVS, CDR2 FNYEAQ. Trimming shortened V by 3 bases and J by 5 bases, and 7 bases separated the two germline ends. The DNA of the CDR3 is TGTGCCAGCAGCTTTCAGGGGGAGACCCAGTACTTC. The encoded protein is CASSFQGETQYF.

The rearrangement links TRBV6-1 to TRBJ2-3; no reliable D call. CDR3 size: 12 residues. Trimming cost V 4 bases and J 6 bases, with 8 bases left between them. Germline loops: CDR1 MNHNS, CDR2 SASEGT. This CDR3 is CASSGIWDTQYF. The CDR3 nucleotides read TGTGCCAGCAGTGGAATATGGGATACGCAGTATTTT.

This clone was seen only a few times. V and J are TRBV5-1 and TRBJ2-7; tentatively, D is TRBD1 (6 bases). V was pared by 2 bases and J by 2 bases, with 8 bases between. This CDR3 contains 13 residues. The germline gives CDR1 SGHRS, CDR2 YFSETQ. This CDR3 reads CASSLQGTYEQYF. The CDR3 nucleotides read TGCGCCAGCAGCTTACAGGGTACCTACGAGCAGTACTTC.

This rearrangement joins TRBV12-5 to TRBJ2-7; D not resolved. Trimming stripped 7 bases from V and 0 bases from J, with 13 bases between. The CDR3 runs 14 residues. Germline CDR1 is LGHNT and CDR2 is FRNRAP. CDR3 amino acids: CASAQTLSSYEQYF. In DNA form, the CDR3 reads TGTGCTAGTGCCCAGACATTGAGCTCCTACGAGCAGTACTTC.

V is TRBV5-1 and J is TRBJ1-1, with 9 nucleotides matching TRBD1. Germline assignment: CDR1 SGHRS and CDR2 YFSETQ. There are 14 residues in the CDR3. With 4 bases clipped from V and 7 bases from J, the junction kept 8 bases outside the gene matches. For the CDR3, the DNA is TGCGCCAGCAGCCCGGACAGGGGTTTCGGTGAAGCTTTCTTT. Its protein product is CASSPDRGFGEAFF.

This clone has a handful of counts. J is TRBJ1-1 and V is TRBV19, with no clear D. V dropped 3 bases and J dropped 1 base, with 6 bases sitting between them. CDR1 LNHDA and CDR2 SQIVND come from the germline V gene (reference sequence). This CDR3 has 13 residues. CDR3: CASSIGQNTEAFF. CDR3 coding DNA: TGTGCCAGTAGTATCGGGCAGAACACTGAAGCTTTCTTT. Complete variable domain (other parts from reference TRBV19 and TRBJ1-1): DGGITQSPKYLFRKEGQNVTLSCEQNLNHDAMYWYRQDPGQGLRLIYYSQIVNDFQKGDIAEGYSVSREKKESFPLTVTSAQKNPTAFYLCASSIGQNTEAFFGQGTRLTVV.

V gene TRBV25-1 combines with J gene TRBJ1-4; 10 nucleotides align to TRBD1. The junction had 3 bases not matched to a gene; V was cut back by 4 bases and J by 4 bases. Germline loops: CDR1 MGHDK, CDR2 SYGVNS. CDR3 size: 15 residues. CDR3 sequence reads: CASSVGQGVNEKLFF. For the CDR3, the DNA is TGTGCCAGCAGTGTCGGACAGGGGGTTAATGAAAAACTGTTTTTT.

The rearrangement joins TRBV7-8 to TRBJ2-2; D remains unclear. In germline, CDR1 is SGHVS, CDR2 FQNEAQ. The CDR3 has 13 residues. The ends were cut back, 2 bases at V and 7 bases at J, with 8 bases in the middle. The CDR3 loop is CASSLYRVGELFF. CDR3 in DNA: TGTGCCAGCAGCTTATATCGAGTCGGGGAGCTGTTTTTT.

J is TRBJ2-2 and V is TRBV10-3; D is tentatively TRBD1 or TRBD2 (5 bases each). Per germline, CDR1 ENHRY and CDR2 SYGVKD. The CDR3 runs 15 residues. Trimming pared 7 bases from V and 0 bases from J, leaving 12 bases between. CDR3 nucleotide sequence: TGTGCCATCACTCCGGGACGGACGAACACCGGGGAGCTGTTTTTT. This encodes CAITPGRTNTGELFF.

This chain connects TRBV30 to TRBJ2-1; TRBD2 agrees at 11 bases. Germline loops: CDR1 GTSNPN, CDR2 SVGIG (reference sequence). J was trimmed by 6 bases and V by 4 bases; bases with no gene match: 8. This CDR3 has 15 residues. The CDR3 sequence: CAWMFGLAGANEQFF. The DNA of the CDR3 is TGTGCCTGGATGTTCGGACTAGCGGGTGCCAATGAGCAGTTCTTC.

The genes are TRBV5-1 and TRBJ2-1; D unresolved. CDR3 length: 13 residues. Trimming removed 2 bases from V and 5 bases from J, with 8 bases in between. Germline lookup yields CDR1 SGHRS and CDR2 YFSETQ. The chain's CDR3 is CASSFGRNNEQFF. CDR3 in DNA: TGCGCCAGCAGCTTCGGACGGAACAATGAGCAGTTCTTC.

This chain joins TRBV15 and TRBJ2-7; no firm D call. The CDR3 covers 15 residues. CDR1 is LNHNV and CDR2 is YYDKDF in the germline V gene (reference sequence). V was cut by 0 bases and J by 1 base, with 10 bases left in between. The CDR3 DNA is TGTGCCACCAGCAGAGATATGACGGGTTCCTACGAGCAGTACTTC. This encodes CATSRDMTGSYEQYF.

V gene TRBV7-2 combines with J gene TRBJ1-2; D gene ambiguous. The CDR3 extends over 13 amino acids. V shed 5 bases and J shed 8 bases, with 15 bases lying between them. Looked up from germline, CDR1 is SGHTA and CDR2 is FQGNSA. The CDR3 reads CASSPNTIRGYTF. DNA of the CDR3: TGTGCCAGCAGCCCAAACACGATCAGGGGCTACACCTTC.

The chain joins TRBV2 to TRBJ1-1; no firm D call. The V and J ends lost 9 bases and 7 bases respectively, with 9 bases between them. Germline V gene lookup returns CDR1 SNHLY and CDR2 FYNNEI. This CDR3 has 10 amino acids. The CDR3 nucleotides read TGTGCCAGTGGGGTCGTTGAAGCTTTCTTT. This codes for CASGVVEAFF.

V and J are TRBV7-9 and TRBJ2-5; TRBD1 or TRBD2 may be the D gene (5 bases each). CDR1 and CDR2 from the germline V gene are SEHNR and FQNEAQ (reference sequence). The CDR3 is 15 amino acids. V lost 5 bases to trimming and J lost 5 bases, with 18 bases between them. The CDR3 protein is CASSPPPGPKETQYF. The DNA for the CDR3 is TGTGCCAGCAGCCCACCTCCGGGGCCCAAGGAGACCCAGTACTTC.

The chain is built from TRBV10-3 and TRBJ1-3; no definite D call. The CDR3 consists of 12 residues. V lost 11 bases and J lost 0, with 8 bases in between. The germline CDR1 and CDR2 sequences are ENHRY and SYGVKD. This chain's CDR3 is CASLSSGNTIYF. Here the CDR3 DNA reads TGTGCCTCACTCAGCTCTGGAAACACCATATATTTT.

The chain uses TRBV9 and TRBJ2-7, with D tentatively TRBD2 (5 bases). Germline CDR1 reads SGDLS; CDR2 reads YYNGEE. CDR3 length equals 16 residues. With 3 bases removed from V and 4 bases from J, the gap between germline ends came to 20 bases. The CDR3 bases are TGTGCCAGCAGCGAAGGACCCTCGGGGAATACTTACGAGCAGTACTTC. Protein sequence: CASSEGPSGNTYEQYF.

This clone was found once. The V gene is TRBV5-4, the J gene TRBJ1-5, with 8 bases aligning to TRBD1. With 4 bases clipped from V and 2 bases from J, the junction kept 2 bases outside the gene matches. The CDR3 is 14 amino acids. CDR1 SGHNT and CDR2 YYREEE come from the germline V gene (reference sequence). This CDR3 reads CASSPDRGNQPQHF. The CDR3 region has the DNA TGTGCCAGCAGCCCGGACAGGGGCAATCAGCCCCAGCATTTT.